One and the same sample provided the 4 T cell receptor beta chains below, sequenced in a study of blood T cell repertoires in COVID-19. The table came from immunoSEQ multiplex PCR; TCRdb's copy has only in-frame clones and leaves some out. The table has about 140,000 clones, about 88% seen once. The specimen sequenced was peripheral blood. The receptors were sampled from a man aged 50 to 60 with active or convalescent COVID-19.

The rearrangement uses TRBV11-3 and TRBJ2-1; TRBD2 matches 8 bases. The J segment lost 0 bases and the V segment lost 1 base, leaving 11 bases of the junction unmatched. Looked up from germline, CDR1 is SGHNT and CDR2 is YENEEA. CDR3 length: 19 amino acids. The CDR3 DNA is TGTGCCAGCAGCTTAGGTCGCCGTAGCGGGACTAGCTCCTACAATGAGCAGTTCTTC. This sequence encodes CASSLGRRSGTSSYNEQFF.

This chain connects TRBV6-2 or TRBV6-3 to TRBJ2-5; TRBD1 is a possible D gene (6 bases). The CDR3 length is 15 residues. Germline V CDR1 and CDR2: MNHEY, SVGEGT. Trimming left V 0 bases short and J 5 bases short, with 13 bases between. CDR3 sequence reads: CASSYSGQRWETQYF. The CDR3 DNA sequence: TGTGCCAGCAGTTACTCGGGACAACGTTGGGAGACCCAGTACTTC.

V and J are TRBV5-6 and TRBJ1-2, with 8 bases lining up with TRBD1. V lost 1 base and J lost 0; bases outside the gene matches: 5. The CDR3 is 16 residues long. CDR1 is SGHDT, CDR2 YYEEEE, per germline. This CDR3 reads CASSLPGTGANYGYTF. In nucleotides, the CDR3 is TGTGCCAGCAGCTTGCCGGGGACAGGAGCTAACTATGGCTACACCTTC.

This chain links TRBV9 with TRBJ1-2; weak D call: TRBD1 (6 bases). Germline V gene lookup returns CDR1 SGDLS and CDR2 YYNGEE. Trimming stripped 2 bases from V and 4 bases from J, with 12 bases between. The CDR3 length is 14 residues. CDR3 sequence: CASSVSDSSYGYTF. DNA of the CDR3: TGTGCCAGCAGCGTGTCGGACAGCAGCTATGGCTACACCTTC. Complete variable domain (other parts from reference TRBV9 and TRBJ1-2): DSGVTQTPKHLITATGQRVTLRCSPRSGDLSVYWYQQSLDQGLQFLIQYYNGEERAKGNILERFSAQQFPDLHSELNLSSLELGDSALYFCASSVSDSSYGYTFGSGTRLTVV.